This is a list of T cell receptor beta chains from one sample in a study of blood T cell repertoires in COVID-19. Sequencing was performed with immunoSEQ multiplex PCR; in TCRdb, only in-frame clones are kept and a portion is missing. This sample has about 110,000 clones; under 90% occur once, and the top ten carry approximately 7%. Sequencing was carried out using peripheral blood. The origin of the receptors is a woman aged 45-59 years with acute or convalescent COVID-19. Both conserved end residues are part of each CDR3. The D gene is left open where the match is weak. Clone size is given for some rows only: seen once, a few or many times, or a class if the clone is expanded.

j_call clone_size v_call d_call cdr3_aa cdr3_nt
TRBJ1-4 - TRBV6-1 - CASSDQDLGKLFF TGTGCCAGCAGTGACCAGGATTTGGGAAAACTGTTTTTT
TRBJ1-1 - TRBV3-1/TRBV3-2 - CASSQDVRTSYTEAFF TGTGCCAGCAGCCAAGATGTGAGGACATCTTACACTGAAGCTTTCTTT
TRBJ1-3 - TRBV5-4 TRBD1 CASSQPGTGSTGNTIYF TGTGCCAGCAGCCAACCCGGGACAGGGTCTACTGGAAACACCATATATTTT
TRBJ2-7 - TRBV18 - CASSLRGGQQYF TGTGCCAGCTCACTCCGAGGGGGTCAGCAGTACTTC
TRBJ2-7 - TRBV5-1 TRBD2 CASSLAGGGRSYEQYF TGCGCCAGCAGCTTGGCCGGCGGGGGGAGGTCCTACGAGCAGTACTTC
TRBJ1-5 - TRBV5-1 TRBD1 CASRQGDDQPQHF TGCGCCAGCAGACAGGGGGACGATCAGCCCCAGCATTTT
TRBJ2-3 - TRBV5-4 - CASSLQLESDTQYF TGTGCCAGCAGCTTGCAGCTAGAATCAGATACGCAGTATTTT
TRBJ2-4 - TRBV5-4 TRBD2 CASSTGGLKNIQYF TGTGCCAGCAGTACCGGGGGGTTAAAAAACATTCAGTACTTC
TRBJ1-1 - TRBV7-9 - CASSFQGKNTEAFF TGTGCCAGCAGCTTTCAGGGGAAGAACACTGAAGCTTTCTTT
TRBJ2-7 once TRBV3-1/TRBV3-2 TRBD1 CASSPPLGTGGTYEQYF TGTGCCAGCAGCCCCCCCTTAGGGACAGGGGGGACCTACGAGCAGTACTTC
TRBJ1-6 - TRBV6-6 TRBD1 CASSQGGSPLHF TGTGCCAGCAGCCAGGGGGGTTCACCCCTCCACTTT
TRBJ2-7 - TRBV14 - CASSSRGGRGTYEQYF TGTGCCAGCAGCTCCCGGGGAGGTCGGGGCACCTACGAGCAGTACTTC
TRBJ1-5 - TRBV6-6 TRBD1 CASRATGGSGNQPQHF TGTGCCAGCAGGGCTACAGGGGGCTCGGGCAATCAGCCCCAGCATTTT
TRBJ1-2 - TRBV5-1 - CASSYGGSGVNYGYTF TGCGCCAGCAGCTATGGGGGGTCAGGAGTAAACTATGGCTACACCTTC
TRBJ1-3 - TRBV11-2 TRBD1 CASSLLQGAGGNTIYF TGTGCCAGCAGCTTACTGCAGGGGGCGGGAGGAAACACCATATATTTT
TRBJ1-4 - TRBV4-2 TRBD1 CASSQSRQGAGREKLFF TGTGCCAGCAGCCAATCACGTCAGGGGGCGGGGAGGGAAAAACTGTTTTTT
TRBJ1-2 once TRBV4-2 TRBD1 CASSQVQGAGYGYTF TGTGCCAGCAGCCAAGTCCAGGGGGCTGGCTATGGCTACACCTTC
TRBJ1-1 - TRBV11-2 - CASSLVARSEAFF TGTGCCAGCAGCTTAGTGGCAAGATCTGAAGCTTTCTTT
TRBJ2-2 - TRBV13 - CASSVRWQGDTGELFF TGTGCCAGCAGCGTAAGATGGCAGGGTGACACCGGGGAGCTGTTTTTT
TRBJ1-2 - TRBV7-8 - CASSFDRTTNYGYTF TGTGCCAGCAGTTTCGACAGGACGACTAACTATGGCTACACCTTC
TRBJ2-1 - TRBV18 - CASSPQRLNEQFF TGTGCCAGCTCACCCCAGAGGCTCAATGAGCAGTTCTTC
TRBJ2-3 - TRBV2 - CASSVGGFTDTQYF TGTGCCAGCAGTGTCGGAGGATTCACAGATACGCAGTATTTT
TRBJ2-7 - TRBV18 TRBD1 CASSPPGQAYEQYF TGTGCCAGTTCACCTCCGGGACAGGCCTACGAGCAGTACTTC
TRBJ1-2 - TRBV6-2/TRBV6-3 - CASSLPHRFGGYTF TGTGCCAGCAGCCTCCCTCACAGGTTCGGCGGCTACACCTTC
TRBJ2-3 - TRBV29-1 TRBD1 CSVGQGTDTQYF TGCAGCGTCGGACAGGGCACAGATACGCAGTATTTT
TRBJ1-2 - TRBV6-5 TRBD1 CASGGTGILGGYTF TGTGCCAGCGGGGGGACAGGGATTTTGGGTGGCTACACCTTC
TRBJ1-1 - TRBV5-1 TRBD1 CASSLGQPQGVNTEAFF TGCGCCAGCAGCTTGGGCCAACCGCAGGGGGTAAACACTGAAGCTTTCTTT
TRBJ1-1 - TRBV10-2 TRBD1 CASSGQGNTEAFF TGCGCCAGCAGTGGACAGGGGAACACTGAAGCTTTCTTT
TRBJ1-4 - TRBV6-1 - CASSETAGYNEKLFF TGTGCCAGCAGTGAAACCGCCGGTTACAATGAAAAACTGTTTTTT
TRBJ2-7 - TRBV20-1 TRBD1 CSGRGLGEQYF TGCAGTGGCAGGGGGCTGGGTGAGCAGTACTTC
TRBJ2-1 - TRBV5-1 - CASSFTLRAGAYNEQFF TGCGCCAGCAGCTTTACCCTGAGGGCGGGGGCTTACAATGAGCAGTTCTTC
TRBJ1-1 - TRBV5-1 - CASSRGRGLGDTEAFF TGCGCCAGCAGCCGTGGGAGGGGACTAGGGGACACTGAAGCTTTCTTT
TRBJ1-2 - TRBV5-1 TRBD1 CASSLGTGGLSYGYTF TGCGCCAGCAGCTTGGGGACAGGGGGCCTAAGCTATGGCTACACCTTC
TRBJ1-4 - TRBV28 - CASSTGIRSTNEKLFF TGTGCCAGCAGTACAGGGATCAGATCAACTAATGAAAAACTGTTTTTT
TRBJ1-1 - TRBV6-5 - CASAAEMNTEAFF TGTGCCAGCGCGGCGGAAATGAACACTGAAGCTTTCTTT
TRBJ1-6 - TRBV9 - CASSAPQGNNSPLHF TGTGCCAGCAGCGCTCCGCAGGGGAATAATTCACCCCTCCACTTT
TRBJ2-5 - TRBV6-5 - CASSSGHQETQYF TGTGCCAGCTCCTCAGGGCATCAAGAGACCCAGTACTTC
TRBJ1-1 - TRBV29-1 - CSVLRTEAFF TGCAGCGTACTCAGGACTGAAGCTTTCTTT
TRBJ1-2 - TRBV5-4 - CASSLSGQLYGYTF TGTGCCAGCAGCTTATCCGGACAGCTCTATGGCTACACCTTC
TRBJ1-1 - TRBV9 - CASSVDPRDNVEAFF TGTGCCAGCAGCGTAGACCCCCGAGACAATGTTGAAGCTTTCTTT